These T cell receptor beta chains were read from a single sample in a study of shared clonotypes between healthy human individuals. Here immunoSEQ multiplex PCR was the method, and the copy in TCRdb shows in-frame clones only, minus some. The table shows hundreds of thousands of clones, with around 67% occurring only once. Sequencing was carried out using memory CD4+ T cells sorted from blood. Source of these receptors: a woman in her twenties or thirties in good health. CDR3s include the opening cysteine and the closing phenylalanine or tryptophan. The order of the fields is clone size, J gene, V gene, D gene, CDR3 protein, CDR3 DNA. A D gene is named only where the DNA matches it firmly. Clone size is not always given. Where it is, it says once, few, many or a class for expanded clones.

size: .; J: TRBJ2-2; V: TRBV5-1; D: .; CDR3: CASSIGTTRRGELFF; DNA: TGCGCCAGCAGCATCGGGACCACTAGACGCGGGGAGCTGTTTTTT
size: many; J: TRBJ2-5; V: TRBV29-1; D: TRBD2; CDR3: CSVERGGAETQYF; DNA: TGCAGCGTTGAAAGGGGAGGGGCAGAGACCCAGTACTTC
size: .; J: TRBJ2-3; V: TRBV2; D: TRBD2; CDR3: CASSELAGVPPDTQYF; DNA: TGTGCCAGCAGTGAACTAGCGGGAGTCCCGCCAGATACGCAGTATTTT
size: .; J: TRBJ2-7; V: TRBV28; D: TRBD2; CDR3: CASRGTSSYEQYF; DNA: TGTGCCAGCAGGGGGACTAGTTCTTACGAGCAGTACTTC
size: .; J: TRBJ2-7; V: TRBV28; D: .; CDR3: CASSAYDSAYEQYF; DNA: TGTGCCAGCAGTGCGTACGACAGCGCCTACGAGCAGTACTTC
size: .; J: TRBJ1-6; V: TRBV5-1; D: .; CDR3: CASSPDTNSPLHF; DNA: TGCGCCAGCAGCCCCGACACAAATTCACCCCTCCACTTT
size: .; J: TRBJ2-1; V: TRBV11-3; D: .; CDR3: CASSSGTNNGANEQFF; DNA: TGTGCCAGCAGTTCCGGGACCAACAACGGGGCCAATGAGCAGTTCTTC
size: .; J: TRBJ2-7; V: TRBV28; D: TRBD1; CDR3: CASSSPTGGWYEQYF; DNA: TGTGCCAGCAGTTCACCAACAGGGGGCTGGTACGAGCAGTACTTC
size: .; J: TRBJ2-2; V: TRBV14; D: TRBD2; CDR3: CASSPRLFSGRTHTGELFF; DNA: TGTGCCAGCAGCCCCAGACTTTTTAGCGGGAGGACCCACACCGGGGAGCTGTTTTTT
size: .; J: TRBJ2-3; V: TRBV18; D: TRBD1; CDR3: CASSRATGLDTQYF; DNA: TGTGCCAGCTCGCGTGCGACAGGGCTTGATACGCAGTATTTT
size: .; J: TRBJ1-2; V: TRBV5-6; D: .; CDR3: CASKTGLIPYTF; DNA: TGTGCCAGCAAGACGGGGCTTATTCCCTACACCTTC
size: .; J: TRBJ1-2; V: TRBV5-1; D: .; CDR3: CASSTDGPLSLGGYTF; DNA: TGCGCCAGCAGCACGGACGGCCCGCTCTCCCTAGGGGGCTACACCTTC
size: .; J: TRBJ1-6; V: TRBV6-6; D: .; CDR3: CASTPGTRNSPLHF; DNA: TGTGCCAGCACCCCGGGGACCCGCAATTCACCCCTCCACTTT
size: few; J: TRBJ2-1; V: TRBV7-3; D: .; CDR3: CASSFSRGSYNEQFF; DNA: TGTGCCAGCAGCTTCTCCCGAGGCTCCTACAATGAGCAGTTCTTC
size: .; J: TRBJ1-1; V: TRBV18; D: .; CDR3: CASSGQGLEAFF; DNA: TGTGCCAGCTCAGGGCAGGGTCTTGAAGCTTTCTTT
size: .; J: TRBJ1-4; V: TRBV5-1; D: .; CDR3: CASSFKGSEKLFF; DNA: TGCGCCAGCAGCTTCAAGGGTAGTGAAAAACTGTTTTTT
size: .; J: TRBJ1-3; V: TRBV11-3; D: .; CDR3: CASSPARSGNTIYF; DNA: TGTGCCAGCAGCCCGGCCCGCTCTGGAAACACCATATATTTT
size: .; J: TRBJ2-3; V: TRBV30; D: TRBD1; CDR3: CAWRQGVADTQYF; DNA: TGTGCCTGGCGACAGGGGGTAGCGGATACGCAGTATTTT
size: .; J: TRBJ2-2; V: TRBV7-9; D: .; CDR3: CASSLFAENTGELFF; DNA: TGTGCCAGCAGCTTATTTGCAGAGAACACCGGGGAGCTGTTTTTT
size: once; J: TRBJ2-1; V: TRBV11-2; D: TRBD1; CDR3: CASSLGAGQGSYNEQFF; DNA: TGTGCCAGCAGCTTAGGAGCGGGACAGGGCTCCTACAATGAGCAGTTCTTC
size: .; J: TRBJ1-4; V: TRBV5-1; D: .; CDR3: CASSLGGTTNEKLFF; DNA: TGCGCCAGCAGCTTGGGCGGGACAACTAATGAAAAACTGTTTTTT
size: .; J: TRBJ2-7; V: TRBV18; D: .; CDR3: CASSPSSVRAYEQYF; DNA: TGTGCCAGCTCACCATCTAGCGTCAGAGCCTACGAGCAGTACTTC
size: .; J: TRBJ1-6; V: TRBV11-3; D: TRBD1; CDR3: CASSFDRESPLHF; DNA: TGTGCCAGCAGCTTCGACAGGGAATCACCCCTCCACTTT
size: .; J: TRBJ2-7; V: TRBV2; D: .; CDR3: CASGRVDEQYF; DNA: TGTGCGAGCGGCAGGGTGGACGAGCAGTACTTC
size: .; J: TRBJ2-6; V: TRBV15; D: .; CDR3: CATSRDRSSDRFSGANVLTF; DNA: TGTGCCACCAGCAGAGATAGGTCGAGTGACAGATTTTCTGGGGCCAACGTCCTGACTTTC
size: once; J: TRBJ2-7; V: TRBV7-7; D: .; CDR3: CASRHITVSYEQYF; DNA: TGTGCCAGCAGACATATTACAGTCTCCTACGAGCAGTACTTC
size: .; J: TRBJ2-3; V: TRBV5-1; D: .; CDR3: CASSDLRTDTQYF; DNA: TGCGCCAGCAGCGACCTACGCACAGATACGCAGTATTTT
size: .; J: TRBJ2-7; V: TRBV2; D: TRBD2; CDR3: CATEGAGEAIEQYF; DNA: TGTGCCACCGAGGGTGCGGGAGAGGCGATAGAGCAGTACTTC
size: .; J: TRBJ2-1; V: TRBV2; D: .; CDR3: CASSDRDGLGFVDEQFF; DNA: TGTGCCAGCAGTGACAGGGACGGACTGGGTTTTGTTGATGAGCAGTTCTTC
size: .; J: TRBJ1-5; V: TRBV28; D: .; CDR3: CASSNSISNQPQHF; DNA: TGTGCCAGCAGTAACAGCATTAGCAATCAGCCCCAGCATTTT
size: .; J: TRBJ2-7; V: TRBV6-6; D: .; CDR3: CASSSTGDSSYEQYF; DNA: TGTGCCAGCAGTTCGACGGGGGACAGCTCCTACGAGCAGTACTTC
size: .; J: TRBJ1-2; V: TRBV11-2; D: .; CDR3: CASSLGQNYGYTF; DNA: TGTGCCAGCAGCTTAGGCCAGAACTATGGCTACACCTTC
size: .; J: TRBJ2-7; V: TRBV28; D: .; CDR3: CASSVIQGKAYEQYF; DNA: TGTGCCAGCAGCGTTATTCAGGGTAAGGCTTACGAGCAGTACTTC
size: .; J: TRBJ2-2; V: TRBV19; D: .; CDR3: CASNPQGTGELFF; DNA: TGTGCCAGTAACCCACAGGGAACCGGGGAGCTGTTTTTT
size: .; J: TRBJ2-3; V: TRBV5-1; D: .; CDR3: CASSLGLPTDTQYF; DNA: TGCGCCAGCAGCTTAGGACTACCCACAGATACGCAGTATTTT
size: .; J: TRBJ1-5; V: TRBV19; D: .; CDR3: CASNEIFSNQPQHF; DNA: TGTGCCAGTAATGAGATCTTTAGCAATCAGCCCCAGCATTTT
size: .; J: TRBJ1-4; V: TRBV6-6; D: .; CDR3: CASSYSGWGSEKLFF; DNA: TGTGCCAGCAGTTACTCTGGGTGGGGGAGTGAAAAACTGTTTTTT
size: .; J: TRBJ1-2; V: TRBV19; D: TRBD1; CDR3: CASSGTGRRGYTF; DNA: TGTGCCAGTTCCGGGACAGGCCGTCGGGGCTACACCTTC
size: .; J: TRBJ2-3; V: TRBV7-2; D: .; CDR3: CASSLREADTQYF; DNA: TGTGCCAGCAGCTTAAGGGAGGCAGATACGCAGTATTTT
size: .; J: TRBJ1-4; V: TRBV7-9; D: .; CDR3: CASSKSALEEKLFF; DNA: TGTGCCAGCAGTAAAAGTGCGCTGGAAGAAAAACTGTTTTTT
size: .; J: TRBJ2-4; V: TRBV4-2; D: TRBD2; CDR3: CASSQEPLAGSRVTGNIQYF; DNA: TGTGCCAGCAGCCAAGAGCCCCTAGCGGGATCTCGTGTTACCGGGAACATTCAGTACTTC